This TCR beta chain was documented in a study of PD-L1 blockade in urothelial cancer. Turning to the study itself: Analyzed time points were 3 weeks (second dose) and 6 weeks after therapy began.

The V gene's germline CDR1 is GTSNPN and CDR2 SVGIG (reference sequence). CDR3 length: 13 residues. The J segment lost 5 bases and the V segment lost 5 bases, leaving 3 bases of the junction unmatched. Method: immunoSEQ multiplex PCR; TCRdb's copy keeps in-frame clones and lacks some. Of about 95,000 clones listed, roughly 84% are singletons. Stated time point: pretreatment peripheral blood. The gene calls are TRBV30 and TRBJ1-4, with 9 bases fitting TRBD1. The specimen was PBMCs, collected around atezolizumab (anti-PD-L1) treatment. This clonotype was sampled from a man between 60 and 75 years old with urothelial cancer. For the CDR3, the DNA is TGTGCCTGGGGAGGGACAGGGAATGAAAAACTGTTTTTT. It codes for CAWGGTGNEKLFF. The complete variable domain, with remaining parts taken from reference TRBV30 and TRBJ1-4, reads SQTIHQWPATLVQPVGSPLSLECTVEGTSNPNLYWYRQAAGRGLQLLFYSVGIGQISSEVPQNLSASRPQDRQFILSSKKLLLSDSGFYLCAWGGTGNEKLFFGSGTQLSVL.